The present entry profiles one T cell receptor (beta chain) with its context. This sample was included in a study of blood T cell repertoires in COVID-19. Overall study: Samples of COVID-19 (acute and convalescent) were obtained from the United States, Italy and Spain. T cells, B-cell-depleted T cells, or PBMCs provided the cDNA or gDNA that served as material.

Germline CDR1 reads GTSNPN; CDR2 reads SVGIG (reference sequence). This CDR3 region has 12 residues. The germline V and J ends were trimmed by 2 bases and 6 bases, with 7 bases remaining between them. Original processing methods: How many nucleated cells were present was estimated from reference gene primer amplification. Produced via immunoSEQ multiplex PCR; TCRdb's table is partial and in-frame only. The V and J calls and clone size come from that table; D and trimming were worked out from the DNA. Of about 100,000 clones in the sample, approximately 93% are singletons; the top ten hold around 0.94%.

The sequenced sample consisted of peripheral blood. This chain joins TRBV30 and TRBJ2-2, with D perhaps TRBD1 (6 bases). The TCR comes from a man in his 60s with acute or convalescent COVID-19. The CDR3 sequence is CAWSKGAGELFF. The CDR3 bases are TGTGCCTGGAGTAAGGGGGCCGGGGAGCTGTTTTTT.